Listed here are 17 T cell receptor beta chains from one sample, sequenced in a study of blood T cell repertoires in COVID-19. The table came from immunoSEQ multiplex PCR; TCRdb's copy has only in-frame clones and leaves some out. Of approximately 180,000 clones in the sample, approximately 85% were seen once. Sequencing used peripheral blood. The receptor set was obtained from a man in his 60s with acute or convalescent COVID-19.

Points on this clone: The germline gene is not matched at one end of the junction; a read error may be the cause. The V and J genes are TRBV2 and TRBJ2-7, with 8 bases that match TRBD2. This CDR3 contains 13 residues. Looked up from germline, CDR1 is SNHLY and CDR2 is FYNNEI. CDR3 protein: CASSEGQGREESF. The CDR3 nucleotides read TGTGCCAGCAGTGAGGGCCAAGGGCGGGAGGAGTCCTTC.

Remarks on this clone: Other DNA sequences in the same sample also yield this CDR3. The chain links TRBV7-3 to TRBJ2-1, with 9 bases aligning to TRBD2. Germline-derived CDR1 and CDR2 are SGHTA and FQGTGA. V dropped 5 bases and J dropped 13; count of bases not matched to a gene: 9. This CDR3 spans 13 amino acids. The CDR3 region is CASSPGAGGTQFF. The CDR3, as DNA: TGTGCCAGCAGCCCCGGGGCGGGGGGGACCCAGTTCTTC.

This clone was detected only once. V gene TRBV6-5 combines with J gene TRBJ2-7; D perhaps matches TRBD1 (6 bases). With 2 bases removed from V and 1 base from J, the gap between germline ends came to 12 bases. Germline CDR1 MNHEY, CDR2 SVGAGI. The CDR3 sequence is 15 residues long. CDR3 protein: CASSYKAGASYEQYF. The CDR3 region has the DNA TGTGCCAGCAGTTACAAGGCAGGGGCGTCCTACGAGCAGTACTTC.

This clone was found once. This sample includes further DNA sequences coding for the same CDR3. This sequence joins TRBV18 and TRBJ2-2; possibly TRBD1 for D (6 bases). The V end was cut by 3 bases, the J end by 5 bases, with 7 bases between. The CDR3 runs to 13 residues. CDR1 KGHSH and CDR2 LQKENI come from the germline V gene. CDR3 amino acids: CASSPRGTGELFF. DNA for the CDR3: TGTGCCAGCTCACCCAGGGGTACCGGGGAGCTGTTTTTT.

This chain uses TRBV12-3 or TRBV12-4 with TRBJ1-2; D not resolved. The CDR3 has 11 residues. With 5 bases removed from V and 3 bases from J, the gap between germline ends came to 4 bases. Here the CDR3 DNA reads TGTGCCAGCAGTCTCTACTATGGCTACACCTTC. The encoded protein is CASSLYYGYTF.

The V gene is TRBV6-6, the J gene TRBJ2-7; no reliable D call. The CDR3 consists of 15 residues. Germline values: CDR1 MNHNY, CDR2 SVGAGI (reference sequence). V lost 2 bases, J lost 0 bases, and 11 bases lay in between. CDR3: CASSYGQPRSYEQYF. The DNA of the CDR3 is TGTGCCAGCAGTTACGGGCAGCCGCGCTCCTACGAGCAGTACTTC.

V is TRBV21-1 and J is TRBJ2-5; the table's D gene call, TRBD2, was not cross checked with the DNA. TRBV21-1 is a recognized pseudogene. The length of the CDR3 is 15 residues. The CDR3 here is CASKFRGEGEETQYF. CDR3 nucleotide sequence: TGTGCCAGCAAGTTCCGGGGGGAGGGCGAGGAGACCCAGTACTTC.

The chain couples TRBV15 to TRBJ2-2; TRBD2 matches 10 bases. The germline V gene has CDR1 LNHNV and CDR2 YYDKDF (reference sequence). V shed 5 bases, J shed 4 bases, and the junction held 4 bases outside the gene matches. The CDR3 is 15 residues long. The CDR3 DNA reads as TGTGCCACCAGCCGGTTAGCGGGGGGCACCGGGGAGCTGTTTTTT. Translating gives CATSRLAGGTGELFF.

This clone showed up just a few times. The CDR3 coding sequence is TGTGCCAGCAGTGAACACGGGTTCTACGAGCAGTACTTC. Translating it yields CASSEHGFYEQYF. V is TRBV2 and J is TRBJ2-7, with no clear D. The CDR3 loop spans 13 amino acids. Germline V gene sequence: CDR1 SNHLY, CDR2 FYNNEI. V dropped 2 bases and J dropped 3 bases, with 8 bases sitting between them. The complete variable domain, with remaining parts taken from reference TRBV2 and TRBJ2-7, reads EPEVTQTPSHQVTQMGQEVILRCVPISNHLYFYWYRQILGQKVEFLVSFYNNEISEKSEIFDDQFSVERPDGSNFTLKIRSTKLEDSAMYFCASSEHGFYEQYFGPGTRLTVT.

This CDR3 is CASARNTIYF. CDR3 coding DNA: TGTGCCAGTGCACGGAACACCATATATTTT. The chain recombines TRBV12-3 or TRBV12-4 with TRBJ1-3; D is uncertain. The ends were cut back, 9 bases at V and 7 bases at J, with 7 bases in the middle. The CDR3 has 10 amino acids.

This rearrangement joins TRBV7-2 to TRBJ2-2, with TRBD1 matching 12 bases. Germline assignment: CDR1 SGHTA and CDR2 FQGNSA. The CDR3 runs to 17 residues. V trimming: 0 bases; J trimming: 4 bases; junction bases outside the gene matches: 3. The DNA of the CDR3 is TGTGCCAGCAGCTTAGCGGGACAGGGGGCTATCACCGGGGAGCTGTTTTTT. It is translated as CASSLAGQGAITGELFF.

The genes are TRBV7-2 and TRBJ2-1; 12 bases match TRBD2. V was pared by 1 base and J by 12 bases, with 7 bases of the junction left unmatched. Germline values: CDR1 SGHTA, CDR2 FQGNSA. The CDR3 totals 15 residues. In nucleotides, the CDR3 is TGTGCCAGCAGCTTAGATCTAGCGGGAGGGGTCCGGCAGTTCTTC. It encodes CASSLDLAGGVRQFF.

This chain connects TRBV19 to TRBJ1-2; 9 nucleotides match TRBD1. Germline V gives CDR1 LNHDA, CDR2 SQIVND (reference sequence). The CDR3 sequence is 15 residues long. V lost 5 bases, J lost 4 bases, and 8 bases stayed unmatched. The CDR3 sequence is CASSSGTGFGYGYTF. The CDR3 DNA sequence: TGTGCCAGTAGTTCCGGGACAGGGTTTGGCTATGGCTACACCTTC.

This rearrangement joins TRBV5-1 to TRBJ1-4; 7 nucleotides align to TRBD1. The CDR3 loop spans 18 amino acids. V was pared by 4 bases and J by 2 bases, with 14 bases of the junction left unmatched. Germline CDR1 SGHRS, CDR2 YFSETQ. CDR3 residues: CASSPATGSGWTNEKLFF. CDR3 DNA: TGCGCCAGCAGCCCAGCGACAGGGTCTGGTTGGACTAATGAAAAACTGTTTTTT.

This clone was detected once. This chain uses TRBV6-1 with TRBJ1-2; maybe TRBD1 (5 bases). Germline V gives CDR1 MNHNS, CDR2 SASEGT. Trimming took 1 base from V and 2 from J, leaving 14 bases between them. The CDR3 length is 16 residues. The CDR3 sequence: CASSEELRARNYGYTF. CDR3 DNA sequence: TGTGCCAGCAGTGAAGAACTCAGGGCTCGAAACTATGGCTACACCTTC.

Comment on this clone: Other DNA variants within this sample encode the same CDR3. This chain uses TRBV27 with TRBJ2-7, with 7 bases that match TRBD2. The CDR3 is made up of 13 amino acids. Germline lookup yields CDR1 MNHEY and CDR2 SMNVEV (reference sequence). V trimming: 2 bases; J trimming: 2 bases; junction bases outside the gene matches: 0. This chain's CDR3 is CASSLAGAYEQYF. The CDR3 DNA reads as TGTGCCAGCAGTTTAGCGGGGGCCTACGAGCAGTACTTC.

Here the CDR3 DNA reads TGTGCCAGCAGCAAATCGAGGGCCAAGGGAGCGGGAGATAAAGATACGCAGTATTTT. This gives the protein CASSKSRAKGAGDKDTQYF. J is TRBJ2-3 and V is TRBV21-1; TRBD2, the table's D call, was not compared with the DNA. TRBV21-1 is marked as a pseudogene. CDR3 size: 19 residues.